The source of this T cell receptor beta chain is a study of beta chain features in type 1 diabetes. This clone turned up a few times. Antigen specificity is unknown. Trimming removed 1 base from V and 4 bases from J, with 12 bases in between. The CDR3 sequence is 15 residues long. Germline CDR1 reads SGHDT; CDR2 reads YYEEEE. Study-level points and caveats: TCRB CDR3s from Type 1 diabetes patients were moderately but significantly shorter in all four CD4+ subsets. The naive, central memory and Treg TCRB repertoires looked more alike in patients than they did in healthy donors. High TCR expression in some cells could lead to their over-representation in cDNA sequencing.

Since all of the isolated RNA was reverse transcribed, expressed TCRB transcripts were what got sequenced. The data were produced by immunoSEQ multiplex PCR, yet TCRdb's version contains in-frame clones alone and is incomplete. This sample has more than 250,000 clones; around 22% occur once, and the top ten carry roughly 0.011%. Sequenced material: naive CD4+ T cells from blood. The sequence came from a woman aged 25 to 39 with type 1 diabetes. The chain uses TRBV5-6 and TRBJ2-1, with D possibly being TRBD2 (6 bases). CDR3 bases: TGTGCCAGCAGCTTGAGGGGAGGAGGGTACAATGAGCAGTTCTTC. Its translation is CASSLRGGGYNEQFF.